A selection of T cell receptor beta chains follows, all from one sample in a study of control samples from healthy donors and cancer patients. TCRdb's copy holds only in-frame clones and misses some; the assay was immunoSEQ multiplex PCR. This table has about 130,000 clones, roughly 84% appearing once. The sequencing sample was made of blood. Receptors were obtained from a man aged 45-60 years in good health. Each CDR3 is given with its conserved first and last residue. Each record gives: CDR3 protein, CDR3 DNA, clone size, V gene, D gene, J gene. D genes are given only for firm matches. Rows may omit the clone size; those that give it use once, few, many or a size class.

CATSTTMGIQPQHF	TGTGCCACCAGCACCACCATGGGGATTCAGCCCCAGCATTTT	NA	TRBV15	NA	TRBJ1-5
CASRQGPSYEQYF	TGTGCCAGCAGGCAGGGACCCTCCTACGAGCAGTACTTC	NA	TRBV6-5	NA	TRBJ2-7
CASRPSQGVNTEAFF	TGTGCCAGCAGACCCTCACAGGGGGTGAACACTGAAGCTTTCTTT	NA	TRBV28	TRBD1	TRBJ1-1
CASGGTAMGNEQFF	TGTGCCAGCGGGGGGACGGCGATGGGGAATGAGCAGTTCTTC	NA	TRBV9	NA	TRBJ2-1
CASSTGFSYEQYF	TGTGCCAGCTCGACAGGTTTCAGCTACGAGCAGTACTTC	NA	TRBV6-5	NA	TRBJ2-7
CASSPPSSYEQYF	TGTGCCAGCAGTCCCCCAAGCTCCTACGAGCAGTACTTC	NA	TRBV7-2	NA	TRBJ2-7
CASRADEKGEQYF	TGTGCCAGCAGGGCCGACGAGAAGGGCGAGCAGTACTTC	NA	TRBV2	NA	TRBJ2-7
CSVDEGGPNGYTF	TGCAGCGTTGATGAGGGGGGGCCTAATGGCTACACCTTC	NA	TRBV29-1	NA	TRBJ1-2
CASSLGTGGNEKLFF	TGTGCCAGCAGCTTAGGGACAGGTGGTAATGAAAAACTGTTTTTT	NA	TRBV11-2	TRBD1	TRBJ1-4
CASSLDRGVRGYTF	TGTGCCAGCAGTTTAGACAGGGGGGTTCGTGGCTACACCTTC	NA	TRBV28	TRBD1	TRBJ1-2
CASRPSGGSGHEQYF	TGTGCCAGCAGACCCTCAGGAGGGTCAGGCCACGAGCAGTACTTC	NA	TRBV28	NA	TRBJ2-7
CASRERGYTEAFF	TGTGCCAGCAGGGAAAGGGGATACACTGAAGCTTTCTTT	NA	TRBV3-1/TRBV3-2	NA	TRBJ1-1
CASSEGEGNEQFF	TGTGCCAGCAGTGAGGGGGAGGGCAATGAGCAGTTCTTC	once	TRBV6-1	TRBD2	TRBJ2-1
CASSPPTGAGYTF	TGTGCCAGCAGTCCCCCCACAGGGGCTGGCTACACCTTC	NA	TRBV27	TRBD1	TRBJ1-2
CASSEARDRAYYGYTF	TGTGCCAGCAGTGAAGCGCGGGACAGGGCGTACTATGGCTACACCTTC	once	TRBV6-1	TRBD1	TRBJ1-2
CASSRAPGSNQPQHF	TGCGCCAGCAGCCGAGCGCCGGGTAGCAATCAGCCCCAGCATTTT	NA	TRBV4-1	NA	TRBJ1-5
CASSLNTGELFF	TGTGCCAGCAGCTTAAACACCGGGGAGCTGTTTTTT	few	TRBV7-3	NA	TRBJ2-2
CASSIRQGTYEQYF	TGTGCCAGCAGCATTCGACAGGGGACCTACGAGCAGTACTTC	NA	TRBV11-2	TRBD1	TRBJ2-7
CASSLAGGIGYIQYF	TGTGCCAGCAGCTTAGCAGGCGGAATCGGATACATTCAGTACTTC	once	TRBV11-2	NA	TRBJ2-4
CASSPRSYNSPLHF	TGTGCCAGCAGTCCTCGGTCCTATAATTCACCCCTCCACTTT	few	TRBV28	NA	TRBJ1-6
CAWKGGAAGNTIYF	TGTGCCTGGAAGGGGGGGGCTGCTGGAAACACCATATATTTT	few	TRBV30	NA	TRBJ1-3
CARLLASGEYTQYF	TGTGCCAGACTTCTGGCTAGCGGCGAGTATACGCAGTATTTT	once	TRBV6-4	TRBD2	TRBJ2-3
CARSNVEPENSPLHF	TGTGCCAGAAGCAACGTGGAACCAGAGAATTCACCCCTCCACTTT	NA	TRBV5-3	NA	TRBJ1-6
CASSDRNEQFF	TGTGCCAGCAGTGACCGTAATGAGCAGTTCTTC	once	TRBV12-3/TRBV12-4	NA	TRBJ2-1
CASRMNTEAFF	TGTGCCAGCAGGATGAACACTGAAGCTTTCTTT	medium-sized	TRBV27	NA	TRBJ1-1
CASSVGQGLSEAFF	TGTGCCAGCAGCGTGGGACAGGGGTTGTCTGAAGCTTTCTTT	NA	TRBV5-4	TRBD1	TRBJ1-1
CASSLAGGTLIYEQYF	TGCGCCAGCAGCTTGGCCGGAGGGACATTGATATACGAGCAGTACTTC	NA	TRBV5-1	NA	TRBJ2-7
CASSPDRRNEQFF	TGTGCCAGCAGCCCGGACCGAAGGAATGAGCAGTTCTTC	NA	TRBV11-3	NA	TRBJ2-1
CASSPGRPVSSTDTQYF	TGTGCCAGCAGCCCCGGGAGACCGGTGTCCAGCACAGATACGCAGTATTTT	NA	TRBV11-2	NA	TRBJ2-3
CASREKKRTSTDTQYF	TGTGCCAGCAGGGAAAAAAAGCGCACCAGCACAGATACGCAGTATTTT	NA	TRBV7-3	NA	TRBJ2-3
CASSWGRGNTEAFF	TGTGCCAGCAGCTGGGGCAGGGGGAACACTGAAGCTTTCTTT	few	TRBV11-2	NA	TRBJ1-1
CASSLEGQWYEQYF	TGTGCCAGCAGCTTAGAGGGTCAGTGGTACGAGCAGTACTTC	NA	TRBV7-9	NA	TRBJ2-7
CASSLTGTPRYIQYF	TGCGCCAGCAGCTTGACCGGGACGCCCAGGTACATTCAGTACTTC	NA	TRBV5-1	NA	TRBJ2-4
CASSVRTGGIDTQYF	TGTGCCAGCAGCGTGAGGACAGGGGGCATAGATACGCAGTATTTT	NA	TRBV9	TRBD1	TRBJ2-3
CASSKSPHSNQPQHF	TGTGCCAGCAGCAAAAGTCCACATAGCAATCAGCCCCAGCATTTT	NA	TRBV7-2	NA	TRBJ1-5
CASSLRAGQENTEAFF	TGTGCCAGCAGCTTAAGGGCCGGACAGGAGAACACTGAAGCTTTCTTT	once	TRBV11-2	TRBD1	TRBJ1-1
CASSLQGAQETQYF	TGTGCCAGCAGCTTACAGGGGGCGCAGGAGACCCAGTACTTC	NA	TRBV5-4	TRBD1	TRBJ2-5
CSVRDFGQPQHF	TGCAGCGTCAGGGATTTTGGTCAGCCCCAGCATTTT	NA	TRBV29-1	NA	TRBJ1-5
CASGGGSSYEQYF	TGTGCCAGCGGCGGCGGCAGCTCCTACGAGCAGTACTTC	NA	TRBV28	NA	TRBJ2-7
CASTARTSNTEAFF	TGTGCCAGTACTGCCAGGACTTCGAACACTGAAGCTTTCTTT	NA	TRBV19	NA	TRBJ1-1
CASAGTGPIYGYTF	TGTGCCAGCGCGGGGACAGGGCCTATCTATGGCTACACCTTC	NA	TRBV28	TRBD1	TRBJ1-2
CASSQGDFYEQYF	TGTGCCAGCAGCCAGGGGGACTTCTACGAGCAGTACTTC	NA	TRBV28	NA	TRBJ2-7
CATSEGHQTGTYEQYF	TGTGCCACCAGTGAAGGCCATCAGACAGGGACCTACGAGCAGTACTTC	NA	TRBV24-1	TRBD1	TRBJ2-7
CASSPPTTGAYEQYF	TGTGCCAGCTCACCACCTACGACAGGGGCCTACGAGCAGTACTTC	NA	TRBV18	TRBD1	TRBJ2-7
CAWSVRAGNQPQHF	TGTGCCTGGAGTGTGCGGGCTGGAAATCAGCCCCAGCATTTT	NA	TRBV30	NA	TRBJ1-5
CASRGQGEVETQYF	TGCGCCAGCAGGGGACAGGGAGAAGTAGAGACCCAGTACTTC	NA	TRBV5-1	TRBD1	TRBJ2-5
CASSLGPGAPYYEQYF	TGCGCCAGCAGCTTAGGTCCAGGGGCCCCCTACTACGAGCAGTACTTC	NA	TRBV5-1	NA	TRBJ2-7
CASSQGLAGGPRRKTQYF	TGCGCCAGCAGCCAGGGACTAGCGGGGGGGCCAAGGCGGAAGACCCAGTACTTC	NA	TRBV4-1	TRBD2	TRBJ2-5
CSASFNEQFF	TGCAGTGCTAGTTTCAATGAGCAGTTCTTC	few	TRBV20-1	NA	TRBJ2-1
CASSQWGQVSGNTIYF	TGCGCCAGCAGCCAATGGGGACAGGTCTCTGGAAACACCATATATTTT	few	TRBV4-1	TRBD1	TRBJ1-3
CASSWGTGNTEAFF	TGCGCCAGCAGCTGGGGGACAGGAAACACTGAAGCTTTCTTT	NA	TRBV5-1	TRBD1	TRBJ1-1
CASTTYRAVGYTF	TGTGCCAGCACCACCTACAGGGCTGTTGGCTACACCTTC	NA	TRBV7-2	NA	TRBJ1-2